The next 21 T cell receptor beta chains were all read from a single sample in a study of blood T cell repertoires in COVID-19. Sequencing used immunoSEQ multiplex PCR; TCRdb keeps in-frame clones, though not all of them. This table has over 50,000 clones, around 74% appearing once. The specimen was peripheral blood. Source of these receptors: a woman aged 45 to 65 with active or convalescent COVID-19.

This chain joins TRBV7-9 and TRBJ1-2, with 9 bases that match TRBD1. Germline V lookup: CDR1 SEHNR, CDR2 FQNEAQ (reference sequence). The length of the CDR3 is 16 residues. V was pared by 5 bases and J by 7 bases, with 14 bases of the junction left unmatched. Here the CDR3 reads CASSRGKWDRDGGYTF. In nucleotides, the CDR3 is TGTGCCAGCAGCCGGGGCAAATGGGACAGGGATGGTGGCTACACCTTC.

The chain combines TRBV7-8 with TRBJ1-5; D uncertain. Germline-derived CDR1 and CDR2 are SGHVS and FQNEAQ. V lost 1 base and J lost 3, with 4 bases in between. This CDR3 has 13 amino acids. The CDR3 loop reads CASSLGPNQPQHF. The CDR3 DNA follows: TGTGCCAGCAGCTTAGGGCCCAATCAGCCCCAGCATTTT. The full variable domain, rest sourced from reference TRBV7-8 and TRBJ1-5, is GAGVSQSPRYKVAKRGQDVALRCDPISGHVSLFWYQQALGQGPEFLTYFQNEAQLDKSGLPSDRFFAERPEGSVSTLKIQRTQQEDSAVYLCASSLGPNQPQHFGDGTRLSIL.

About this clone: Relative to the germline gene, one junction end is altered; a read error may explain this. The V gene is TRBV7-7, the J gene TRBJ2-3, with 8 bases identical to TRBD1. Germline assignment: CDR1 SSHAT and CDR2 FNYEAQ (reference sequence). The CDR3 is made up of 17 amino acids. The CDR3 DNA sequence: TGTGCTAGCACCTCCGACCGACAACAGGGGGGCGCAGATACGCAGTATTTT. It translates to CASTSDRQQGGADTQYF.

This chain connects TRBV12-3 or TRBV12-4 to TRBJ1-2; 8 bases fit TRBD1. V lost 5 bases to trimming and J lost 8 bases; unmatched junction nucleotides: 7. This CDR3 region has 13 residues. CDR3: CASSLSTGAGYTF. CDR3 nucleotide sequence: TGTGCCAGCAGTCTATCGACAGGGGCCGGCTACACCTTC.

This clone was seen more than once but under ten times. V is TRBV27 and J is TRBJ1-1, with D unclear. Trimming took 5 bases from V and 5 from J, leaving 12 bases between them. The V gene's germline CDR1 is MNHEY and CDR2 SMNVEV (reference sequence). CDR3 length: 13 residues. CDR3 DNA: TGTGCCAGCAGTAGCCTGGGCGAGACTGAAGCTTTCTTT. Encoded protein: CASSSLGETEAFF.

In this sample, this clone turned up once. This rearrangement joins TRBV9 to TRBJ2-7, with D perhaps matching TRBD1 (6 bases). The germline V and J ends were trimmed by 5 bases and 1 base, with 16 bases remaining between them. CDR1 is SGDLS, CDR2 YYNGEE, per germline. The CDR3 has 15 amino acids. The CDR3 loop is CASSLGQSSSYEQYF. In DNA form, the CDR3 reads TGTGCCAGCAGTTTAGGACAGAGCTCATCCTACGAGCAGTACTTC.

As for this clone: Other DNA sequences from this sample encode an identical CDR3 as well. The rearrangement links TRBV3-1 (or the pseudogene TRBV3-2) to TRBJ1-1; D unclear. Trimming left V 4 bases short and J 3 bases short, with 9 bases between. CDR3 length equals 13 residues. Germline V gene lookup returns CDR1 LGHDT and CDR2 YNNKEL (reference sequence). The CDR3 DNA follows: TGTGCCAGCAGCCTCCGGGGAGACACTGAAGCTTTCTTT. Translating it yields CASSLRGDTEAFF.

V is TRBV5-6 and J is TRBJ2-1, with 8 bases matching TRBD2. CDR3 length: 15 amino acids. Looked up from germline, CDR1 is SGHDT and CDR2 is YYEEEE. The trim removed 2 bases at V and 5 bases at J, leaving 6 bases unmatched. CDR3 amino acids: CASSLWGTRHNEQFF. The CDR3 DNA follows: TGTGCCAGCAGCTTATGGGGGACTAGGCACAATGAGCAGTTCTTC.

The chain employs TRBV20-1 and TRBJ2-1, with a weak D call TRBD2 (6 bases). The length of the CDR3 is 14 residues. Trimming took 6 bases from V and 3 from J, leaving 15 bases between them. The germline V gene encodes CDR1 DFQATT and CDR2 SNEGSKA (reference sequence). Written as DNA, the CDR3 is TGCAGTGCAAGTGTGGGGACTCACTACAATGAGCAGTTCTTC. Translation: CSASVGTHYNEQFF.

This clone showed up just once. The gene calls are TRBV10-3 and TRBJ2-3; D unclear. V was cut by 0 bases and J by 5 bases, with 9 bases left in between. The CDR3 is 14 residues long. The germline V gene encodes CDR1 ENHRY and CDR2 SYGVKD. CDR3 sequence (DNA): TGTGCCATCAGTGAGTCTGGAGTGCGAGATACGCAGTATTTT. Translated, it gives CAISESGVRDTQYF.

The rearrangement links TRBV10-3 to TRBJ1-6; possibly TRBD1 for D (5 bases). V was pared by 10 bases and J by 5 bases, with 15 bases between. Germline V CDR1 and CDR2: ENHRY, SYGVKD. This CDR3 is 14 amino acids long. The CDR3 protein is CATSRQNNNSPLHF. DNA for the CDR3: TGTGCCACCTCACGACAGAACAATAATTCACCCCTCCACTTT.

The rearrangement uses TRBV27 and TRBJ2-7; 10 positions agree with TRBD1. The trim removed 2 bases at V and 1 base at J, leaving 5 bases unmatched. The CDR3 is 16 amino acids. Germline-derived CDR1 and CDR2 are MNHEY and SMNVEV (reference sequence). This CDR3 is CASSLGDRGLSYEQYF. In DNA form, the CDR3 reads TGTGCCAGCAGTTTAGGAGACAGGGGGCTTTCCTACGAGCAGTACTTC.

This rearrangement joins TRBV6-5 to TRBJ1-3; 7 positions match TRBD1. V gave up 5 bases and J gave up 5 bases; unmatched junction bases: 3. This CDR3 has 13 residues. Germline V CDR1 and CDR2: MNHEY, SVGAGI. CDR3 region: CASSTGDRNTIYF. Written as DNA, the CDR3 is TGTGCCAGCAGTACAGGGGACAGAAACACCATATATTTT.

The chain joins TRBV7-3 to TRBJ2-3, with TRBD2 matching over 11 bases. This CDR3 is 15 amino acids long. Germline V gene lookup returns CDR1 SGHTA and CDR2 FQGTGA. The V and J ends lost 5 bases and 1 base, in that order; junction bases with no gene match: 2. DNA for the CDR3: TGTGCCAGCAGCCTGACTAGCGGGGGCACAGATACGCAGTATTTT. Translation gives CASSLTSGGTDTQYF.

This clone was recorded a few times. This rearrangement joins TRBV18 to TRBJ1-4; the D is unclear. Germline V gene sequence: CDR1 KGHSH, CDR2 LQKENI. This CDR3 comprises 14 residues. Trimming took 6 bases from V and 1 from J, leaving 9 bases between them. CDR3 loop: CASSQRGTNEKLFF. The CDR3 nucleotides read TGTGCCAGCTCCCAACGGGGAACTAATGAAAAACTGTTTTTT.

V usage is TRBV19 and J usage is TRBJ2-1; D may be TRBD2 (6 bases). The germline gives CDR1 LNHDA, CDR2 SQIVND (reference sequence). The CDR3 is 16 residues long. Trimming left V 5 bases short and J 4 bases short, with 18 bases between. This chain's CDR3 is CASSGGISGEYNEQFF. DNA for the CDR3: TGTGCCAGTAGTGGGGGGATTAGCGGAGAATACAATGAGCAGTTCTTC.

Here the CDR3 reads CASRHLQGPAHF. In nucleotides, the CDR3 is TGTGCCAGCAGACACCTACAGGGCCCCGCGCATTTT. The V and J genes are TRBV6-5 and TRBJ1-5; D perhaps matches TRBD1 (6 bases). The CDR3 runs to 12 residues. CDR1 is MNHEY, CDR2 SVGAGI, per germline. V dropped 6 bases and J dropped 15 bases, with 18 bases sitting between them.

CDR3 sequence reads: CASSPGQVTNEKLFF. The DNA for the CDR3 is TGTGCCAGCAGCCCTGGACAGGTCACTAATGAAAAACTGTTTTTT. The genes are TRBV7-9 and TRBJ1-4, with 7 nucleotides matching TRBD1. The V gene end was trimmed by 5 bases and the J gene end by 2 bases; junction bases not matched to a gene: 5. The CDR3 is made up of 15 amino acids. CDR1 is SEHNR and CDR2 is FQNEAQ in the germline V gene (reference sequence). Looking up the rest from reference TRBV7-9 and TRBJ1-4 gives the full variable domain: DTGVSQNPRHKITKRGQNVTFRCDPISEHNRLYWYRQTLGQGPEFLTYFQNEAQLEKSRLLSDRFSAERPKGSFSTLEIQRTEQGDSAMYLCASSPGQVTNEKLFFGSGTQLSVL.

This CDR3 is CASSPVTGDADTQYF. The CDR3 nucleotides read TGCGCCAGCAGCCCCGTGACAGGGGACGCAGATACGCAGTATTTT. The V call is TRBV5-1, the J call TRBJ2-3; TRBD1 matches 8 bases. There are 15 residues in the CDR3. Germline values: CDR1 SGHRS, CDR2 YFSETQ. After removal of 4 bases from V and 4 bases from J, the junction contained 8 bases not matched to a gene.

The rearrangement uses TRBV30 and TRBJ1-1; TRBD1 is a possible D gene (5 bases). V lost 3 bases, J lost 1 base, and 12 bases lay in between. The CDR3 is 14 residues long. Germline V gives CDR1 GTSNPN, CDR2 SVGIG (reference sequence). The CDR3 nucleotides are TGTGCCTGGAGCCTCAGGGAGGGGAACACTGAAGCTTTCTTT. This codes for CAWSLREGNTEAFF.

The V gene is TRBV7-9, the J gene TRBJ2-2; 10 nucleotides agree with TRBD1. The CDR3 runs to 16 residues. Germline values: CDR1 SEHNR, CDR2 FQNEAQ (reference sequence). V gave up 5 bases and J gave up 4 bases; unmatched junction bases: 7. CDR3 loop: CASSPDRGMFTGELFF. The CDR3 DNA sequence: TGTGCCAGCAGCCCGGACAGGGGGATGTTCACCGGGGAGCTGTTTTTT.